This T cell receptor beta chain was sequenced for a study of blood T cell repertoires in COVID-19. The germline gives CDR1 SGDLS, CDR2 YYNGEE. V lost 4 bases and J 0 bases, leaving 13 bases between the germline ends. This CDR3 region has 15 residues. Assignment of participants to cohorts was predicated upon participant-reported clinical history. Participants in the exposed group had met a COVID-19 case in the 2 weeks before joining the study. In the authors' workflow: Estimation of nucleated cell counts relied on the amplification of reference gene primers. Here immunoSEQ multiplex PCR was the method, and the copy in TCRdb shows in-frame clones only, minus some. For V, J and clone size, that table is used; D and trimming come from the DNA. The sample holds 200,000 to 250,000 clones, 80% to 90% seen once.

Sequences were obtained from PBMCs or T cells enriched from blood (not recorded which). V and J are TRBV9 and TRBJ1-2; no clear D. The source is a woman in her forties or fifties who had been exposed to COVID-19. Here the CDR3 DNA reads TGTGCCAGCAGCCCCGCGGGAGGGACTAACTATGGCTACACCTTC. Protein product: CASSPAGGTNYGYTF.